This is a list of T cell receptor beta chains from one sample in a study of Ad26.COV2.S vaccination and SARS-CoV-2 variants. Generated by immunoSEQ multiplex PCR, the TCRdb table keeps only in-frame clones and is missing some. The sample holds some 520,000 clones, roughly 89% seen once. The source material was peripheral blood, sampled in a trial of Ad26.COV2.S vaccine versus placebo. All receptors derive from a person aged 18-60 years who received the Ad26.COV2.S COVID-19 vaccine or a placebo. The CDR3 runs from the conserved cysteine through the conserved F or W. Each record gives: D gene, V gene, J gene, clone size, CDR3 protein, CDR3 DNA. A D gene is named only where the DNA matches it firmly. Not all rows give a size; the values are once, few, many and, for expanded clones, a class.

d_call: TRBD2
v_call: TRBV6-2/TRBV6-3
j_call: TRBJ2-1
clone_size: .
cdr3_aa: CASSSPDFGRNEQFF
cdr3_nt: TGTGCCAGCAGTTCCCCGGACTTCGGGAGGAATGAGCAGTTCTTC

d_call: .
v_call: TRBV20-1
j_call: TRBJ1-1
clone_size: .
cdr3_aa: CSARAGNTEAFF
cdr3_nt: TGCAGTGCTCGTGCAGGGAATACTGAAGCTTTCTTT

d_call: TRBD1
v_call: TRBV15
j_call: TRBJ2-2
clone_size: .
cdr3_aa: CATTRDRNTGELFF
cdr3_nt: TGTGCCACGACCCGGGACAGGAACACCGGGGAGCTGTTTTTT

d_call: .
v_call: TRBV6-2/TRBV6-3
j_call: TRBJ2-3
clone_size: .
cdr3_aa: CASSGQTGRKRNTDTQYF
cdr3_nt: TGTGCCAGCAGTGGCCAGACAGGACGGAAACGGAACACAGATACGCAGTATTTT

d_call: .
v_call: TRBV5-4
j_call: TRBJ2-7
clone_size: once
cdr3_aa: CATKGGSYEQYF
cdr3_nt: TGTGCCACGAAGGGGGGATCCTACGAGCAGTACTTC

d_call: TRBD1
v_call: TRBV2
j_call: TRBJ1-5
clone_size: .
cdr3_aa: CASSDRVINQPQHF
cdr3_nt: TGTGCCAGCAGCGACAGGGTCATAAATCAGCCCCAGCATTTT

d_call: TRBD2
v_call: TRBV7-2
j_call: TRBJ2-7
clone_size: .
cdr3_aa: CASSLDGGSADEQYF
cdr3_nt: TGTGCCAGCAGCTTAGATGGCGGGAGTGCGGACGAGCAGTACTTC

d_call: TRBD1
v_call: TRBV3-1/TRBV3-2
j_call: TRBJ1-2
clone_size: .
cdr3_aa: CASSLSGTGVMHGYTF
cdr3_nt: TGTGCCAGCAGCCTCTCAGGGACAGGGGTTATGCATGGCTACACCTTC

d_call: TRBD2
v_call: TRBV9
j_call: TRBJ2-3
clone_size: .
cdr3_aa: CASSVEREVGTQYF
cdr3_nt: TGTGCCAGCAGCGTGGAGCGGGAGGTGGGTACGCAGTATTTT

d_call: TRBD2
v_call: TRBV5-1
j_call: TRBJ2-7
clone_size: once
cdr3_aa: CASSLASGEQYF
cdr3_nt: TGCGCCAGCAGCTTGGCTAGCGGAGAGCAGTACTTC

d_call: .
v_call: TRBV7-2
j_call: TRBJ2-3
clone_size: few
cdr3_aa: CASSPADTQYF
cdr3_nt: TGTGCCAGCAGCCCAGCAGATACGCAGTATTTT

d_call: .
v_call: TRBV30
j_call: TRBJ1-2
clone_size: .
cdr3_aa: CAWMGGSYGYTF
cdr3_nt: TGTGCCTGGATGGGGGGTAGCTATGGCTACACCTTC

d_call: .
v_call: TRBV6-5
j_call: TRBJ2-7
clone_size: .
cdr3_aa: CASIGRSYEQYF
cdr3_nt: TGTGCCAGCATCGGCAGGTCCTACGAGCAGTACTTC

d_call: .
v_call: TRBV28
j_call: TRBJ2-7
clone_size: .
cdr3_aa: CASSLIGPYEQYF
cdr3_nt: TGTGCCAGCAGCTTAATTGGGCCCTACGAGCAGTACTTC

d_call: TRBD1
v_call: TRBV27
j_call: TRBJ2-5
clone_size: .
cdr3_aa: CASSFGQGVRETQYF
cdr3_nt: TGTGCCAGCAGTTTCGGACAGGGGGTGCGAGAGACCCAGTACTTC

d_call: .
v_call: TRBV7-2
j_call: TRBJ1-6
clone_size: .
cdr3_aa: CASSSGTWSSPLHF
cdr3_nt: TGTGCCAGCAGCTCCGGGACATGGAGTTCACCCCTCCACTTT

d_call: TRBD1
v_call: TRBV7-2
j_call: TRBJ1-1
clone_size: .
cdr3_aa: CASSTDQGARSEAFF
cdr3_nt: TGTGCCAGCAGCACAGATCAGGGGGCGAGGTCTGAAGCTTTCTTT

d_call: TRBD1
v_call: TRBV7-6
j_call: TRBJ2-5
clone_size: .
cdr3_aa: CASSTRTGLRETQYF
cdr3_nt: TGTGCCAGCAGCACTAGGACAGGGCTGAGGGAGACCCAGTACTTC

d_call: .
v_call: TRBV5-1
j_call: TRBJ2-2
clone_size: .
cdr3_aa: CASKEGNTGELFF
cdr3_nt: TGCGCCAGCAAAGAGGGTAACACCGGGGAGCTGTTTTTT

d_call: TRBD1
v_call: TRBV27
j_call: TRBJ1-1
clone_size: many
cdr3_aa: CASIVRAQGGTEAFF
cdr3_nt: TGTGCCAGCATCGTCCGGGCCCAGGGGGGCACTGAAGCTTTCTTT

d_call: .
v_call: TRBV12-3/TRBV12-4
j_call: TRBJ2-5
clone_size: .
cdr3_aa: CASSLAGGETQYF
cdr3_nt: TGTGCCAGCAGTTTAGCAGGGGGGGAGACCCAGTACTTC

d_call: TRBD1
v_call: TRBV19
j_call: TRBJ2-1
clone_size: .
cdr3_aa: CASRAPGQGRFEQFF
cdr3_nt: TGTGCCAGTAGGGCACCGGGACAGGGGCGGTTTGAGCAGTTCTTC

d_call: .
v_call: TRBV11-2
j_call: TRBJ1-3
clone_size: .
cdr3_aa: CASRGGGPGNTIYF
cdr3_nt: TGTGCCAGCAGAGGGGGGGGCCCTGGAAACACCATATATTTT

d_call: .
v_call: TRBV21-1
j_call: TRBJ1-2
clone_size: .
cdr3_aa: CASSKGEGRGGPLFYGYTF
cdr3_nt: TGTGCCAGCAGCAAAGGTGAGGGGAGGGGCGGACCACTGTTCTATGGCTACACCTTC

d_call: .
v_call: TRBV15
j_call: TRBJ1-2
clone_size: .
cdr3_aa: CATSRILEGGYTF
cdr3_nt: TGTGCCACCAGCAGGATCCTTGAGGGCGGCTACACCTTC

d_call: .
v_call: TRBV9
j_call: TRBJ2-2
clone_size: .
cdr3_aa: CASSVGAEVTGELFF
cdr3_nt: TGTGCCAGCAGCGTAGGAGCCGAGGTCACCGGGGAGCTGTTTTTT